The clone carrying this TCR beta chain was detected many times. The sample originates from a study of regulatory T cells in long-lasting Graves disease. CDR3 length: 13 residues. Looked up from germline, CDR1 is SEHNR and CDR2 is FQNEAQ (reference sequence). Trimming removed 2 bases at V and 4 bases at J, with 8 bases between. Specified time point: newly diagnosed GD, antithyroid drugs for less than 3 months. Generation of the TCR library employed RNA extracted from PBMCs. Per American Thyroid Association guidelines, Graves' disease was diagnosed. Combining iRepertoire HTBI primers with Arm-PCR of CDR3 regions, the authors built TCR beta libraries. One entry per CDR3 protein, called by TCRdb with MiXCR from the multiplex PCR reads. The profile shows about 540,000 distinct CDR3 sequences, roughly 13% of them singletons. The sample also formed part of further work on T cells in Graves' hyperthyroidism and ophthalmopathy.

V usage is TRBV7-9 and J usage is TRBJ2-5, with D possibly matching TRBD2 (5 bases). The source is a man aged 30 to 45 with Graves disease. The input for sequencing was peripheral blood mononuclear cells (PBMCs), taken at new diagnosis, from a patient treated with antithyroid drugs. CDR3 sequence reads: CASSLRELETQYF. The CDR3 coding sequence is TGTGCCAGCAGCTTAAGGGAGCTAGAGACCCAGTACTTC. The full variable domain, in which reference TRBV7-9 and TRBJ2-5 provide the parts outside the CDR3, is DTGVSQNPRHKITKRGQNVTFRCDPISEHNRLYWYRQTLGQGPEFLTYFQNEAQLEKSRLLSDRFSAERPKGSFSTLEIQRTEQGDSAMYLCASSLRELETQYFGPGTRLLVL.